The 7 T cell receptor beta chains given below trace back to one sample, sequenced in a study of shared clonotypes between healthy human individuals. Clones were sequenced by immunoSEQ multiplex PCR, and TCRdb holds only the in-frame ones, with some missing. The data contain 2 million to 3 million clones, 93% of them singletons. Sequenced material: naive CD4+ T cells from PBMCs. Subset meaning: CD45RA+ positively selected. These receptors came from a man aged 18-30 years in good health. Some clones in this sample may be carry-over from other donors' samples.

The chain combines TRBV7-3 with TRBJ2-7; the match to TRBD1 covers 11 bases. This CDR3 region has 15 residues. From germline, CDR1 is SGHTA and CDR2 FQGTGA. With 4 bases clipped from V and 7 bases from J, the junction kept 9 bases outside the gene matches. The CDR3 DNA reads TGTGCCAGCAGCTCAGGACAGGGGGCTATGGGAGAGCAGTACTTC. Its protein product is CASSSGQGAMGEQYF.

On this clone itself: Other DNA sequences in this specimen translate into the identical CDR3. The chain is built from TRBV18 and TRBJ2-5; 7 bases agree with TRBD2. The V gene end was trimmed by 1 base and the J gene end by 3 bases; junction bases not matched to a gene: 2. The germline gives CDR1 KGHSH, CDR2 LQKENI. The CDR3 has 14 residues. For the CDR3, the DNA is TGTGCCAGCTCACCACGTACTAGCGAAGAGACCCAGTACTTC. Residues: CASSPRTSEETQYF. The whole variable domain, remainder taken from reference TRBV18 and TRBJ2-5, is NAGVMQNPRHLVRRRGQEARLRCSPMKGHSHVYWYRQLPEEGLKFMVYLQKENIIDESGMPKERFSAEFPKEGPSILRIQQVVRGDSAAYFCASSPRTSEETQYFGPGTRLLVL.

This clone was counted a single time. The chain links TRBV29-1 to TRBJ2-7; 7 nucleotides line up with TRBD2. Germline-derived CDR1 and CDR2 are SQVTM and ANQGSEA. Germline trimming cut 5 bases from V and 5 bases from J; bases unmatched to any gene: 15. The CDR3 contains 15 residues. Here the CDR3 reads CSVLVGALGGDEQYF. The CDR3 DNA is TGCAGCGTTTTGGTCGGGGCGCTGGGGGGGGACGAGCAGTACTTC.

The V and J genes are TRBV25-1 and TRBJ2-5, with 13 bases matching TRBD2. The J call may be wrong; the DNA end is better matched by TRBJ2-7. CDR3 length equals 15 residues. Germline V gene lookup returns CDR1 MGHDK and CDR2 SYGVNS. The DNA for the CDR3 is TGTGCCAGCAAGGGACTAGCGGGAAATGCCTACGAGCAGTACTTC. It translates to CASKGLAGNAYEQYF.

As regards this clone: This sample includes further DNA sequences coding for the same CDR3. In DNA, the CDR3 is TGTGCCAGCAGAACGACAGGGAACACCGGGGAGCTGTTTTTT. Its translation: CASRTTGNTGELFF. The chain recombines TRBV28 with TRBJ2-2, with D possibly TRBD1 on 6 matching bases. CDR3 length equals 14 residues. Between the trimmed V and J ends, which lost 6 bases and 1 base, there was a span of 9 bases. The germline V gene has CDR1 MDHEN and CDR2 SYDVKM.

J is TRBJ2-2 and V is TRBV11-3, with D perhaps given as TRBD1 or TRBD2 (5 bases each). V dropped 3 bases and J dropped 1 base, with 24 bases sitting between them. The CDR3 spans 20 residues. Germline loops: CDR1 SGHNT, CDR2 YENEEA. The chain's CDR3 is CASSLPLPRDGLMNTGELFF. CDR3 bases: TGTGCCAGCAGCTTGCCACTCCCCCGGGACGGCCTTATGAACACCGGGGAGCTGTTTTTT.

The V and J genes are TRBV28 and TRBJ2-7, with 8 positions matching TRBD1. Germline-derived CDR1 and CDR2 are MDHEN and SYDVKM. Losses at the gene ends were 3 bases for V and 3 bases for J; bases not matched to a gene: 10. The CDR3 runs to 16 residues. The DNA of the CDR3 is TGTGCCAGCAGTTTCTATTCGGCAGGGGGCTACTACGAGCAGTACTTC. It encodes CASSFYSAGGYYEQYF.